This T cell receptor beta chain appears in the sequencing data of a study of CD8+ T cells in alopecia areata. Once RNA had been extracted, it was reverse transcribed into cDNA to act as the sequencing template. Libraries were prepared by immunoSEQ multiplex PCR; TCRdb keeps only in-frame clonotypes and omits some of them. Of more than 200,000 clones in the sample, about 68% are singletons; the top ten hold approximately 1.2%. Sample: CD4+ T cells sorted from blood, taken at week 0. This TCR derives from a human donor with alopecia areata.

Here the CDR3 reads CASSEPWVNTIYF. CDR3 coding DNA: TGTGCCAGCAGTGAACCGTGGGTAAACACCATATATTTT. V usage is TRBV6-5 and J usage is TRBJ1-3; D call uncertain. CDR3 size: 13 residues. In germline, CDR1 is MNHEY, CDR2 SVGAGI. V shed 5 bases and J shed 6 bases, with 11 bases lying between them.